This T cell receptor (beta chain) came from a study of CXCR3-negative and CXCR3-positive naive CD8 T cells. CD8+ T cell subsets were each sorted in triplicate, 300,000 or so cells apiece. The naive CD8+ gate required CD45RO-CCR7+CD27+CD95- phenotype. All TRB cDNA libraries came from 5' RACE performed with UMI labels. TCRdb reprocessed the 5' RACE reads and keeps a single row for each CDR3 protein, giving no DNA. The sample's table shows around 130,000 distinct CDR3 sequences. CDR1 and CDR2 from the germline V gene are SEHNR and FQNEAQ (reference sequence). The CDR3 runs to 16 residues. Study-wide results and limits: Memory cells differed in TRBV-TRBJ usage, but naive CXCR3-negative and CXCR3-positive cells had similar usage. Much lower diversity was found in memory CD8+ cells, while both naive subsets had comparably high diversity. CXCR3-negative naive cells had less hydrophobic TRB CDR3s than did CXCR3-positive naive cells.

Worth noting for this clonotype: No antigen is known for it.

This clonotype originated in a human donor in good health. Some clones in this sample may be carry-over from other donors' samples. The chain has TRBV7-9 and TRBJ2-1; TCRdb's assignment of TRBD2 cannot be checked, as there is no DNA. The sample comprised naive CXCR3+ CD8+ T cells from blood. Subset defined: CD45RO-CCR7+CD27+CD95- naive CD8+ T cells expressing CXCR3 (TNR3+). This CDR3 reads CASSIITVGGENEQFF.